This TCR beta chain was captured by sequencing in a study of T cells in Graves' hyperthyroidism and ophthalmopathy. Amplification targeted TCR beta CDR3 regions from RNA transcripts. The HTBI set primed first-round TCR CDR3 RT-PCR. TCRdb reprocessed the multiplex PCR reads with MiXCR, giving one entry per CDR3 protein. The profile shows about 570,000 distinct CDR3 sequences, around 45% of them singletons. The diagnostic basis comprised clinical symptoms, serum thyroxine and TRAb, thyroid ultrasound and orbital computed tomography. The study's findings and limits: Among thyroid clonotypes expanded above 0.001, most also appeared in blood. Model output signaled ophthalmopathy a median approximately six months ahead of onset.

Trimming removed 7 bases from V and 0 bases from J, with 13 bases in between. This CDR3 contains 14 residues. CDR1 LNHDA and CDR2 SQIVND come from the germline V gene (reference sequence). A word on this clonotype: What it binds is unknown. Given a much more abundant clone one base away, this may be a read error.

The TCR comes from an adult woman with Graves' disease, either hyperthyroidism or ophthalmopathy (not recorded which). The chain uses TRBV19 and TRBJ2-7, with a tentative D call TRBD2 (7 bases). Sequencing input: peripheral blood or thyroid tissue (not recorded which). The chain's CDR3 is CASTPRGGSYEQYF. CDR3 bases: TGTGCCAGTACCCCAAGGGGGGGCTCCTACGAGCAGTACTTC.